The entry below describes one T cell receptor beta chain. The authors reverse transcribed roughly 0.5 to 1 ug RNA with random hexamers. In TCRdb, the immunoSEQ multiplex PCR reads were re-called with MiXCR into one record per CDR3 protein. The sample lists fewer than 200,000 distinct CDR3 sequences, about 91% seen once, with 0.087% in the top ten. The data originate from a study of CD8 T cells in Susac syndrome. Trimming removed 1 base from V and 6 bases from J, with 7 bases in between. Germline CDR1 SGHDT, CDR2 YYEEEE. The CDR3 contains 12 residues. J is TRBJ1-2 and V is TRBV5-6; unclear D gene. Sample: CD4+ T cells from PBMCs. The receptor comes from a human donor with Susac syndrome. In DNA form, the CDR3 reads TGTGCCAGCAGCTTGTGGCAGGATGGCTACACCTTC. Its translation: CASSLWQDGYTF.